This section outlines one TCR beta chain sequence together with its context. The identical CDR3 is also encoded by other nucleotide sequences in the sample. Only CD45RO-negative cells positively selected for CCR7 counted as naive CD8 cells, so terminally differentiated effector memory CD45RA+ cells were excluded. These data are taken from a study of shared clonotypes between healthy human individuals. The overall study: Per donor, CD8 memory used one plate, CD8 naive used two, CD4 memory used three and CD4 naive used three.

Generated by immunoSEQ multiplex PCR, the TCRdb table keeps only in-frame clones and is missing some. The repertoire holds millions of clones, with about 93% as singletons. The sequence derives from a man younger than 35 in good health. Some clones in this sample may be carry-over from other donors' samples. Sequenced input: naive CD8+ T cells from PBMCs.

The CDR3 spells CASSPAGTDYEQYF. Written as DNA, the CDR3 is TGTGCCAGCAGTCCTGCCGGGACGGACTACGAGCAGTACTTC. This chain uses TRBV27 with TRBJ2-7; D possibly matches TRBD1 or TRBD2 (5 bases each). The germline V gene encodes CDR1 MNHEY and CDR2 SMNVEV (reference sequence). The CDR3 has 14 amino acids. With 5 bases removed from V and 3 bases from J, the gap between germline ends came to 14 bases.